The rows below give T cell receptor beta chains drawn from one sample of a study of identical twins. TCRdb re-derived calls from the 5' RACE reads in MiXCR, one entry per CDR3 protein. The sample has around 240,000 distinct CDR3 sequences, approximately 7% seen once. This sample was also put to use in a study of yellow fever vaccine responses in identical twins.

Material for sequencing was memory (CD45RO+) T cells sorted from blood. Receptors originate from a woman in her late teens or twenties in good health. Each CDR3 is given without its conserved first and last residue.

cdr3_aa	v_call	j_call
ASSFTTGTTGELF	TRBV11-2	TRBJ2-2
ASSYSAGEEQF	TRBV6-5	TRBJ2-1
SARDIGRSTDTQY	TRBV20-1	TRBJ2-3
SARNGPNEYEQY	TRBV20-1	TRBJ2-7
ASSIKGGVSGANVLT	TRBV19	TRBJ2-6
ASSSWTSGTAYEQY	TRBV27	TRBJ2-7
ASSLITGRNTEAF	TRBV5-5	TRBJ1-1
SARHPLLGGGSGELF	TRBV20-1	TRBJ2-2
ASSEFFWDYSSYEQY	TRBV10-2	TRBJ2-7
ASSLDSTYYGYT	TRBV7-9	TRBJ1-2
ASMRGPGNTIY	TRBV6-1	TRBJ1-3
SAGNLAGAVYEQF	TRBV20-1	TRBJ2-1
ASRPTGSNQPQH	TRBV12-3/TRBV12-4	TRBJ1-5
ASSVVPQGAGYQETQY	TRBV9	TRBJ2-5
ASSRFSGTYNEQF	TRBV12-3/TRBV12-4	TRBJ2-1
ASGLGLHTGELL	TRBV5-5	TRBJ2-2
ASSSGRELSGEQY	TRBV27	TRBJ2-7
ASNTGVGTDTQY	TRBV6-1	TRBJ2-3